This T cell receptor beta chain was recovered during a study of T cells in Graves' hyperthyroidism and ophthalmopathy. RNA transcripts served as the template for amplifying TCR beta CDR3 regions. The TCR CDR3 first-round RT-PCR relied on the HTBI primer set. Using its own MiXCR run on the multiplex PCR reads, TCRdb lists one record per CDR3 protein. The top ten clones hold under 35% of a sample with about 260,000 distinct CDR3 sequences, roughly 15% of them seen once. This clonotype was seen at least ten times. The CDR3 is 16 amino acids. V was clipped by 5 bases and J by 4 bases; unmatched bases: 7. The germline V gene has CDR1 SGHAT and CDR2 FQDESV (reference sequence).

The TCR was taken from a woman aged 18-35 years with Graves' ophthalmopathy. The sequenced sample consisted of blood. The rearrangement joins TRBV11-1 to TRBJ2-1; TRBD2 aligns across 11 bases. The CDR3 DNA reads TGTGCCAGCAGCCGCCGAGGGACTAGCGGTTACAATGAGCAGTTCTTC. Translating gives CASSRRGTSGYNEQFF. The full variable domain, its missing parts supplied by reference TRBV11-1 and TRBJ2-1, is EAEVAQSPRYKITEKSQAVAFWCDPISGHATLYWYRQILGQGPELLVQFQDESVVDDSQLPKDRFSAERLKGVDSTLKIQPAELGDSAMYLCASSRRGTSGYNEQFFGPGTRLTVL.